This T cell receptor (beta chain) appears in the sequencing data of a study of tumor and adjacent non-tumor tissue in lung cancer. Study as a whole: Some 3.9 million productive TCRbeta reads were obtained per sample on average. Regarding the study as a whole: Top 100 clones took a larger repertoire share in normal lung. Tumor tissue had significantly higher TCR diversity than normal lung.

Germline trimming cut 10 bases from V and 8 bases from J; bases unmatched to any gene: 23. CDR1 is SGHAT, CDR2 FQNNGV, per germline. The CDR3 length is 17 residues. Notes on this clonotype: Its antigen is not identified.

RNA was extracted from bulk tissue without any cell sorting. TCRbeta libraries were built with three rounds of nested PCR, modified from ARM-PCR. TCRdb redid the calling of the multiplex PCR reads with MiXCR, one entry per CDR3 protein. The repertoire has more than 120,000 distinct CDR3 sequences, roughly 70% of them found once; the top ten carry around a sixth. Input material: lung tumor tissue. The TCR comes from a man in his 60s with small cell lung cancer. This sequence joins TRBV11-2 and TRBJ2-1; 7 bases match TRBD2. This CDR3 is CANNHLVGAGRGHEQFF. The DNA for the CDR3 is TGTGCCAACAACCACCTCGTAGGGGCAGGGAGGGGCCATGAGCAGTTCTTC.